The rows below give T cell receptor beta chains drawn from one sample of a study of T-cell reconstitution after alpha-beta-depleted transplantation in children. A single record per CDR3 protein comes from TCRdb applying MiXCR to the PCR reads. The data contain roughly 500,000 distinct CDR3 sequences, 30% to 35% of them singletons. The specimen comprised PBMCs from the stem cell graft donor, sampled from the stem cell graft. The source of these receptors is a human donor who donated a stem cell graft to a child with aplastic anemia. The conserved cysteine and the conserved F or W are not part of the CDR3 here.

13 TRBJ1-3 TRBV5-1 ASSLREGAGNTIY
10 TRBJ2-3 TRBV30 AWSATTDTQY
13 TRBJ1-1 TRBV12-3/TRBV12-4 ASSLSLGGFPEAF
10 TRBJ1-2 TRBV28 GAGTALYGYT
20 TRBJ2-1 TRBV18 ASSPSTGDRTSGSRTYNEQF
13 TRBJ2-1 TRBV12-3/TRBV12-4 ASSIYRDRVHEQF
13 TRBJ1-4 TRBV5-1 ASSRQDTGVSKLF
16 TRBJ2-1 TRBV9 ASSVAVAGGPWYNEQF
10 TRBJ2-3 TRBV7-8 ASSLDSDTQY
12 TRBJ2-1 TRBV27 ASSVAGGYNEQF
11 TRBJ1-5 TRBV27 ASSLSTYQPQH
10 TRBJ1-1 TRBV5-1 ASSITGTEAF
13 TRBJ2-2 TRBV29-1 SVGPGTGNTGELF
13 TRBJ2-7 TRBV27 ASSPKTGWWYEQY
13 TRBJ1-5 TRBV7-2 ASSARQGQGQPQH
14 TRBJ2-5 TRBV25-1 ASSRGGAGNQETQY